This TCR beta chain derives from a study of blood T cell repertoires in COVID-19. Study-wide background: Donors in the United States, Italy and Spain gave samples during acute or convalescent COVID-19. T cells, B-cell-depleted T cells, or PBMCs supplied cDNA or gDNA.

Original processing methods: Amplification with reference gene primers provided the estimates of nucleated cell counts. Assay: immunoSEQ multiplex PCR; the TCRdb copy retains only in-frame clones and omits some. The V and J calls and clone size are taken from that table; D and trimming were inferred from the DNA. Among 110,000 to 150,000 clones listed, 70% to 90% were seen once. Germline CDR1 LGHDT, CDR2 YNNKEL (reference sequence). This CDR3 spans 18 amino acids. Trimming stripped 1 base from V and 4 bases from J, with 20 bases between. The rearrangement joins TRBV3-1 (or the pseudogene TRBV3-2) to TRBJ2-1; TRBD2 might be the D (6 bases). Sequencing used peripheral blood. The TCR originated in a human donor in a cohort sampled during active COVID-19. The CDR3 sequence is CASSQGPPGTRLYNEQFF. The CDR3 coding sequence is TGTGCCAGCAGCCAAGGGCCCCCCGGGACTCGATTGTACAATGAGCAGTTCTTC.